Following are 28 T cell receptor beta chains from one sample sequenced in a study of CD8 T cells in ankylosing spondylitis. Each CDR3 protein gets one entry after TCRdb re-called the 5' RACE reads with MiXCR. The sample contains more than 150,000 distinct CDR3 sequences, 13% of which appear only once. Sequencing input: blood, either unsorted or a sorted T cell fraction (not recorded which). Receptor source: a female donor with ankylosing spondylitis or in good health (not recorded which).

This clonotype was seen ten or more times. The chain combines TRBV20-1 with TRBJ1-2; 8 positions agree with TRBD1. Germline lookup yields CDR1 DFQATT and CDR2 SNEGSKA (reference sequence). The length of the CDR3 is 14 residues. Losses at the gene ends were 2 bases for V and 4 bases for J; bases not matched to a gene: 6. CDR3 sequence (DNA): TGCAGTGCTAGATCGGGACAGGCCCTCTATGGCTACACCTTC. Translated, it gives CSARSGQALYGYTF.

This clonotype was found many times. V gene TRBV3-1 combines with J gene TRBJ1-2, with 7 positions matching TRBD1. Unmatched junction bases numbered 21, after V lost 4 bases and J lost 4 bases. The CDR3 totals 19 residues. Germline V gives CDR1 LGHDT, CDR2 YNNKEL (reference sequence). In DNA form, the CDR3 reads TGTGCCAGCAGCCCACCTTTAGTAGGGCTAGCAGGGGGATTCTATGGCTACACCTTC. This encodes CASSPPLVGLAGGFYGYTF.

In this sample, this clonotype turned up a few times. The chain uses TRBV18 and TRBJ1-2; a weak D match, TRBD1 (5 bases). Trimming cost V 3 bases and J 2 bases, with 10 bases left between them. Germline values: CDR1 KGHSH, CDR2 LQKENI. The CDR3 length is 14 residues. Written as DNA, the CDR3 is TGTGCCAGCTCACCGGGACTGCAAAACTATGGCTACACCTTC. Translation gives CASSPGLQNYGYTF.

This clonotype came up a few times. This sequence joins TRBV20-1 and TRBJ1-5, with 7 bases lining up with TRBD1. J was trimmed by 7 bases and V by 3 bases; bases with no gene match: 9. Per the germline V gene, CDR1 is DFQATT and CDR2 is SNEGSKA (reference sequence). The CDR3 runs 14 residues. This CDR3 is CSARGGRGEQPQHF. The CDR3 DNA reads TGCAGTGCTAGGGGTGGCAGGGGGGAGCAGCCCCAGCATTTT.

The gene calls are TRBV28 and TRBJ2-7; a possible D gene is TRBD2 (5 bases). This CDR3 contains 12 residues. Germline values: CDR1 MDHEN, CDR2 SYDVKM. V was clipped by 5 bases and J by 4 bases, with 9 bases between them. CDR3 loop: CASSAPGYEQYF. DNA of the CDR3: TGTGCCAGCAGTGCCCCGGGGTACGAGCAGTACTTC. Full variable domain (missing parts from reference TRBV28 and TRBJ2-7): DVKVTQSSRYLVKRTGEKVFLECVQDMDHENMFWYRQDPGLGLRLIYFSYDVKMKEKGDIPEGYSVSREKKERFSLILESASTNQTSMYLCASSAPGYEQYFGPGTRLTVT.

This clonotype was seen many times. The CDR3 loop is CASSVEPSTKNIQYF. The CDR3 nucleotides are TGTGCCAGCAGCGTAGAGCCGAGTACCAAAAACATTCAGTACTTC. The rearrangement joins TRBV9 to TRBJ2-4; no reliable D call. The CDR3 has 15 amino acids. Between the trimmed V and J ends, which lost 0 bases and 2 bases, there was a span of 9 bases. Per germline, CDR1 SGDLS and CDR2 YYNGEE.

This clonotype showed up many times. The chain is built from TRBV11-2 and TRBJ2-1, with D unclear. The CDR3 runs to 16 residues. Trimming pared 7 bases from V and 0 bases from J, leaving 16 bases between. The V gene's germline CDR1 is SGHAT and CDR2 FQNNGV. CDR3 in amino acids: CASTPWAESSYNEQFF. CDR3 coding DNA: TGTGCCAGCACCCCGTGGGCGGAAAGCTCCTACAATGAGCAGTTCTTC.

This clonotype has a handful of counts. This chain uses TRBV7-8 with TRBJ2-1, with D perhaps matching TRBD2 (6 bases). CDR3 size: 15 residues. CDR1 is SGHVS and CDR2 is FQNEAQ in the germline V gene. Trimming took 5 bases from V and 10 from J, leaving 21 bases between them. In nucleotides, the CDR3 is TGTGCCAGCAGCCTCAACATTCTGTCTAGCGAGGAGCAGTTCTTC. Amino acids: CASSLNILSSEEQFF.

In this sample, this clonotype turned up many times. The chain links TRBV12-3 or TRBV12-4 to TRBJ2-1; D is undetermined. This CDR3 is 12 amino acids long. Trimming stripped 7 bases from V and 4 bases from J, with 8 bases between. CDR3 bases: TGTGCCAGCAACCTGGGATACAATGAGCAGTTCTTC. Encoded protein: CASNLGYNEQFF.

The V gene is TRBV20-1, the J gene TRBJ2-7; 8 bases fit TRBD2. Germline CDR1 is DFQATT and CDR2 is SNEGSKA (reference sequence). This CDR3 is 15 amino acids long. V lost 0 bases to trimming and J lost 2 bases; unmatched junction nucleotides: 6. The DNA for the CDR3 is TGCAGTGCTAGAGATGTAGCGGGAAGCACCTACGAGCAGTACTTC. As protein: CSARDVAGSTYEQYF.

This clonotype was seen many times. The chain has TRBV5-6 and TRBJ1-5; D uncertain. Germline V gene data show CDR1 as SGHDT and CDR2 as YYEEEE. Trimming left V 0 bases short and J 5 bases short, with 12 bases between. There are 15 residues in the CDR3. CDR3 sequence: CASSLAPGMDQPQHF. DNA of the CDR3: TGTGCCAGCAGCTTGGCCCCTGGGATGGATCAGCCCCAGCATTTT.

Points on this clonotype: At one end, the junction sequence differs from germline, possibly due to a read error. The rearrangement links TRBV6-2 or TRBV6-3 to TRBJ2-7, with D tentatively TRBD2 (6 bases). This CDR3 contains 13 residues. Germline loops: CDR1 MNHEY, CDR2 SVGEGT. In DNA, the CDR3 is TGTGCCAGCAGTTACTCGGGGGGTTCCCTAGACGACTTC. It specifies CASSYSGGSLDDF.

This clonotype was picked up many times. The chain links TRBV12-3 or TRBV12-4 to TRBJ1-4; 9 nucleotides line up with TRBD1. With V trimmed by 5 bases and J by 8 bases, 6 bases remained unmatched. CDR3 length equals 14 residues. The CDR3 DNA is TGTGCCAGCAGTACTGGGACAGGGACCGAAAAACTGTTTTTT. Protein product: CASSTGTGTEKLFF.

This clonotype was picked up many times. The CDR3 DNA follows: TGCAGCGGTGGACCGATGACAGATACGCAGTATTTT. This translates into CSGGPMTDTQYF. The chain employs TRBV29-1 and TRBJ2-3; D call uncertain. Germline-derived CDR1 and CDR2 are SQVTM and ANQGSEA. V lost 7 bases to trimming and J lost 3 bases, with 11 bases between them. The CDR3 covers 12 residues.

In this sample, this clonotype turned up many times. The chain carries TRBV5-1 and TRBJ2-1; TRBD2 matches 11 bases. The germline V gene has CDR1 SGHRS and CDR2 YFSETQ. The trim removed 0 bases at V and 0 bases at J, leaving 11 bases unmatched. CDR3 size: 20 residues. The CDR3 protein is CASSLAIGLAGMSSYNEQFF. The CDR3 DNA reads TGCGCCAGCAGCTTGGCCATAGGACTAGCGGGCATGAGCTCCTACAATGAGCAGTTCTTC.

This clonotype has a count of ten or more. The chain recombines TRBV4-1 with TRBJ1-4; D is uncertain. Per germline, CDR1 MGHRA and CDR2 YSYEKL. Trimming shortened V by 4 bases and J by 8 bases, and 5 bases separated the two germline ends. The CDR3 runs to 11 residues. The CDR3 DNA reads as TGCGCCAGCAGCCGGGCCGAAAAACTGTTTTTT. Translated, it gives CASSRAEKLFF.

This clonotype was detected ten times or more. The chain is built from TRBV5-1 and TRBJ2-1; 7 positions agree with TRBD1. This CDR3 has 13 amino acids. V lost 4 bases to trimming and J lost 8 bases; unmatched junction nucleotides: 6. CDR1 and CDR2 (germline): SGHRS, YFSETQ. CDR3: CASSLGTEDEQFF. CDR3 in DNA: TGCGCCAGCAGCCTCGGGACAGAGGATGAGCAGTTCTTC.

As regards this clonotype: A much larger clone differs from this one at a single base, so this may be a read error. The chain uses TRBV5-1 and TRBJ2-7; the match to TRBD1 covers 8 bases. CDR3 size: 15 residues. Per germline, CDR1 SGHRS and CDR2 YFSETQ. CDR3 DNA sequence: TGCGTCAGCAGCTTGGGGGACAGGAGCTCCTACGAGCAGTACTTC. It codes for CVSSLGDRSSYEQYF.

The chain carries TRBV6-6 and TRBJ1-6, with D possibly being TRBD1 (6 bases). The germline V and J ends were trimmed by 6 bases and 10 bases, with 10 bases remaining between them. This CDR3 comprises 12 residues. Germline V gene data show CDR1 as MNHNY and CDR2 as SVGAGI (reference sequence). In nucleotides, the CDR3 is TGTGCCAGCAGGAACAGGGACTCACCCCTCCACTTT. It encodes CASRNRDSPLHF.

The chain joins TRBV27 to TRBJ2-3; D is unclear. With 4 bases removed from V and 6 bases from J, the gap between germline ends came to 11 bases. The V gene's germline CDR1 is MNHEY and CDR2 SMNVEV (reference sequence). The CDR3 is made up of 13 amino acids. The CDR3 DNA reads TGTGCCAGCAGTTCCATCGTGGGGGATACGCAGTATTTT. Its translation: CASSSIVGDTQYF.

This clonotype was detected many times. The gene calls are TRBV7-2 and TRBJ1-4; no clear D. Germline-derived CDR1 and CDR2 are SGHTA and FQGNSA. The CDR3 totals 14 residues. With 3 bases removed from V and 4 bases from J, the gap between germline ends came to 9 bases. CDR3 region: CASSLGGSNEKLFF. CDR3 in DNA: TGTGCCAGCAGCTTGGGAGGGAGTAATGAAAAACTGTTTTTT.

The chain carries TRBV7-2 and TRBJ2-1; a weak D match, TRBD2 (6 bases). The CDR3 is made up of 16 amino acids. Between the trimmed V and J ends, which lost 1 base and 0 bases, there was a span of 10 bases. The V gene's germline CDR1 is SGHTA and CDR2 FQGNSA. CDR3 sequence: CASSLVATSSYNEQFF. CDR3 sequence (DNA): TGTGCCAGCAGCTTAGTGGCGACTAGCTCCTACAATGAGCAGTTCTTC.

V usage is TRBV5-1 and J usage is TRBJ2-1, with unresolved D. Per the germline V gene, CDR1 is SGHRS and CDR2 is YFSETQ. The CDR3 has 13 amino acids. Trimming removed 1 base from V and 8 bases from J, with 10 bases in between. For the CDR3, the DNA is TGCGCCAGCAGCTTGCCTAGTTCCCATGAGCAGTTCTTC. It is translated as CASSLPSSHEQFF.

CDR3 loop: CASRDLGQETQYF. Here the CDR3 DNA reads TGTGCCAGCCGGGATCTCGGTCAAGAGACCCAGTACTTC. The J gene is TRBJ2-5, the V gene TRBV11-1, with a possible D match to TRBD2 (5 bases). V was cut by 8 bases and J by 2 bases, with 12 bases left in between. This CDR3 has 13 residues. Germline CDR1 is SGHAT and CDR2 is FQDESV (reference sequence).

This clonotype was seen many times. V is TRBV7-3 and J is TRBJ2-3; D is unresolved. V lost 2 bases to trimming and J lost 2 bases, with 5 bases between them. The CDR3 runs to 13 residues. Per the germline V gene, CDR1 is SGHTA and CDR2 is FQGTGA. CDR3: CASSLFYTDTQYF. The CDR3 DNA reads TGTGCCAGCAGCTTATTCTACACAGATACGCAGTATTTT.

This clonotype was detected ten times or more. As DNA, the CDR3 is TGCGCCAGCAGCTTGGCTAGACGGAGCTACAATGAGCAGTTCTTC. This gives the protein CASSLARRSYNEQFF. The chain combines TRBV5-1 with TRBJ2-1; the D is unclear. Germline CDR1 is SGHRS and CDR2 is YFSETQ. The CDR3 consists of 15 residues. Trimming took 0 bases from V and 3 from J, leaving 10 bases between them.

The chain couples TRBV7-9 to TRBJ1-2; the D is unclear. Trimming removed 5 bases from V and 8 bases from J, with 21 bases in between. The CDR3 extends over 15 amino acids. CDR1 and CDR2 (germline): SEHNR, FQNEAQ (reference sequence). In DNA, the CDR3 is TGTGCCAGCAGCCCCCTACCTTGGCCAGGTGAGGGCTACACCTTC. It encodes CASSPLPWPGEGYTF.

In its sample, this clonotype was seen a few times. The chain carries TRBV24-1 and TRBJ2-1; TRBD2 is a possible D gene (5 bases). V lost 7 bases to trimming and J lost 8 bases, with 26 bases between them. Germline lookup yields CDR1 KGHDR and CDR2 SFDVKD. This CDR3 is built from 17 residues. Here the CDR3 DNA reads TGTGCCACCAGCGATATGGGCCCAGCGGCAGAAGGGTATGAGCAGTTCTTC. Its translation is CATSDMGPAAEGYEQFF.